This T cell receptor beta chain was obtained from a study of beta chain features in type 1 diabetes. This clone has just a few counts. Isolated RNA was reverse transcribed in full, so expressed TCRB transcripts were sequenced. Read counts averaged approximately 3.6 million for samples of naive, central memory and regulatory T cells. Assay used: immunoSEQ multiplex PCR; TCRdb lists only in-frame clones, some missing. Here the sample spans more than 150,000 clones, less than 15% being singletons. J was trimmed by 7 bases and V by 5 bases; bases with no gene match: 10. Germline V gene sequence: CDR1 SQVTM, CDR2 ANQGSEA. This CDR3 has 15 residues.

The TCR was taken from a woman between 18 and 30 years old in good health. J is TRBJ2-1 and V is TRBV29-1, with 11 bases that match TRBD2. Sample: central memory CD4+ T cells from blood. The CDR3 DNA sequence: TGCAGCGTTCTTGAAGGTACTAGCGGGAGAAATGAGCAGTTCTTC. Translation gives CSVLEGTSGRNEQFF.